This T cell receptor (beta chain) was sequenced for a study of identical twins (dated by TCRdb to 2016 to 2017). About the full investigation: To test whether fetal clonotypes persist, this study deep-sequenced TCR alpha and beta repertoires from monozygotic twins, from unrelated adults of various ages, and from cord blood. To rule out contamination, replicate twin experiments were performed at different times with different library preparation protocols.

Every donor was a healthy Caucasian. Three unrelated non-twin adults were additionally sequenced: a male aged 18 to 30, a male aged 50 to 59 and a female aged 50 to 59. Using Miltenyi CD45RO+ enrichment and human naive T-cell isolation kits, memory (CD45RO+) and naive T cells were isolated from PBMC. The table lists this clonotype with many counts. Its antigen target is currently unknown. One base away there is no much larger clone; base qualities are not given. CDR3 length: 19 amino acids, cysteine to phenylalanine. Kept here is only the CDR3 DNA, which spans 57 bases and is read in frame from base 1. Trimming takes 5 bases from V and 7 bases from J, and the germline ends sit 29 bases apart. The library was generated by 5' RACE. The sample was run on an Illumina HiSeq 2000. A universal primer binding site was introduced by template switching, and a unique molecular identifier was present in the final cDNA, enabling accurate counting of TCR cDNA molecules. First-strand cDNA for TCR alpha and beta chains was synthesized from specific primers in the conserved constant-segment region. To control for contamination, every cDNA library was double barcoded, receiving both a SMART-Mk sample barcode and Illumina barcodes. Two successive PCR steps introduced TruSeq adapter sequences along with Illumina sample barcodes. TCR alpha and beta cDNA libraries were sequenced on the Illumina HiSeq platform with custom primers. As for the original processing: MiGEC was used to process raw reads and extract unique molecular identifiers, and MiXCR was used to find CDR3 positions. Recombination models were inferred per individual with the repgenHMM and IGoR tools using an EM algorithm. The analysis of shared clonotypes was done with the tcR package in R, with sharing normalized by the product of cloneset sizes. To study raw recombination without the effects of thymic and clonal selection, out-of-frame nonproductive sequences were analyzed. The public reads were reanalyzed by TCRdb: fastp trimming at Q25, MiXCR alignment, in-frame beta chains only. A single entry per CDR3 protein holds the most common genes and DNA from its merged rows. What appears here as the V and J calls and clone size reflects TCRdb's work, not the paper's. The sample table holds some 330,000 distinct CDR3 sequences, of which 9% were seen once. The ten largest clones add up to around 8.6% of the sample.

General study outcomes and caveats: Out-of-frame TCR alpha sharing in monozygotic twins was systematically underestimated by recombination models, whereas sharing between unrelated individuals was in agreement with the recombination models. The excess sharing between twins in beta out-of-frame sequences was weaker because fewer shared sequences reduced the signal-to-noise ratio. Abundant cord blood beta clonotypes had fewer insertions, young adult naive repertoires showed a similar but weaker trend, and memory repertoires showed no such trend. Because the same donors could not be followed over many years, conclusions were based on cross-sectional statistical analysis. Compared with coincidental sharing between unrelated individuals, an excess of low generation-probability sequences was observed among out-of-frame TCR alpha sequences shared between twins. Zero-insertion analyses could be partly confounded by invariant T cells such as MAIT and iNKT, although diverse VJ usage argued against such confounding for most clonotypes.

The chain is assembled from TRBV12-3 or TRBV12-4 and TRBJ1-4, with a tentative D gene TRBD1 over 6 matching bases. Sequenced sample: naive T cells sorted from blood. The label giving this sample's cell subset or site can be read as: cells isolated with a human naive T-cell isolation kit. The sequence came from a woman aged 45-65 years in good health. The sequence in DNA is TGTGCCAGCAGTCCCTCAACCTCAGTACTCAGGGGTGCAAGTGAAAAACTGTTTTTT. The resulting protein is CASSPSTSVLRGASEKLFF.